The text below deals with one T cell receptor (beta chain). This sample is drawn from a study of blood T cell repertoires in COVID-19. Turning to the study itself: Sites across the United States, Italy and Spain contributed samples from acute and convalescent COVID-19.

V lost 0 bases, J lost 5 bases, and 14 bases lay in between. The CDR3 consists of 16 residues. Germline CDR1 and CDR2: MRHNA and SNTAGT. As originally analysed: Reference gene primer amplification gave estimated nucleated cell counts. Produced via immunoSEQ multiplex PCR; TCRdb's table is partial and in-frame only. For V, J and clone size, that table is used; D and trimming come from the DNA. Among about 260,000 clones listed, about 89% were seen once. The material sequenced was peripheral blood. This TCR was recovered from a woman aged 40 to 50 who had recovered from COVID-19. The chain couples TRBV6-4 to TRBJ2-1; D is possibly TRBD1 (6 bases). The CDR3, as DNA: TGTGCCAGCAGTGACTCAGGGGCGGCAGGGGACAATGAGCAGTTCTTC. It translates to CASSDSGAAGDNEQFF.